This T cell receptor (beta chain) was observed in a study of vaccination effects on CD4 cells after COVID-19. Study overall: Samples from a couple of convalescent patients were given 16 days and one week before vaccination.

TCRdb's copy holds only in-frame clones and misses some; the assay was immunoSEQ multiplex PCR. The repertoire holds around 30,000 clones, with about 77% as singletons. ViraFEST used viral peptide pools to expand antigen-specific CD4+ T cells before sequencing. Following a roughly 9-day culture, CD4+ T cells were purified. The infection with SARS-CoV-2 (confirmed by PCR) occurred in this person between March and December 2020. On days 3 and 7, fresh IL-2 medium replaced half the medium. This CDR3 has 15 residues. Trimming removed 2 bases from V and 5 bases from J; junction bases left unmatched: 7. The V gene's germline CDR1 is SGDLS and CDR2 YYNGEE. Study-wide results and caveats: Spike-reactive clones in convalescents after vaccination were chiefly newly vaccine-induced. Researchers reported few convalescent patients and no early post-infection timepoints in the study.

Regarding this clone: Its specificity is unknown.

This chain uses TRBV9 with TRBJ2-5, with 9 bases fitting TRBD2. Source: CD4+ T cells from PBMCs cultured with HCoV-NL63 spike peptides, taken before COVID-19 vaccination. The clonotype originates from a human donor who had a prior SARS-CoV-2 infection. The CDR3 loop reads CASSVGGTSLETQYF. As DNA, the CDR3 is TGTGCCAGCAGCGTGGGGGGGACTAGCCTCGAGACCCAGTACTTC.